This TCR beta chain appears in the sequencing data of a study of T cell responses to AZD1222 COVID-19 vaccine. General study results and limits: Baseline antibody screening turned up just 6 or 7 seropositive AZD1222 recipients.

As regards this clone: Its cognate antigen is unknown.

The assay was immunoSEQ multiplex PCR, and TCRdb's table has in-frame clones only and misses some. This repertoire shows approximately 28,000 clones, approximately 87% found once; its top ten account for about 15%. The source material was peripheral blood, sampled 28 days after the second AZD1222 dose. The TCR sequence derives from an adult who received the AZD1222 COVID-19 vaccine.

The CDR3 nucleotides are TGTGCCAGCAGCCTCTACACAGGGTTCGAGCAGTACTTC. This gives the protein CASSLYTGFEQYF. The V gene is TRBV7-3, the J gene TRBJ2-7, with a tentative D call TRBD1 (6 bases). Germline CDR1 and CDR2: SGHTA and FQGTGA. This CDR3 comprises 13 residues. V lost 5 bases and J lost 6, with 14 bases in between.